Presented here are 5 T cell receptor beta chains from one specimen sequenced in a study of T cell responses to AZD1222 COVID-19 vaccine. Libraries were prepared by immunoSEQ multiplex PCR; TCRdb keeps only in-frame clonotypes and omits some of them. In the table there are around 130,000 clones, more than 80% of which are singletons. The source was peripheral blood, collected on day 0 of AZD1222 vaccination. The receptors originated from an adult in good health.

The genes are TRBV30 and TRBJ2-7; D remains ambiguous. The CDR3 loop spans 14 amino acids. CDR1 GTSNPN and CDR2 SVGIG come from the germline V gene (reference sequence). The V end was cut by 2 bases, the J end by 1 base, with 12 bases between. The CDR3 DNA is TGTGCCTGGAGTTGGTCTGGACCGTCCTACGAGCAGTACTTC. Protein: CAWSWSGPSYEQYF. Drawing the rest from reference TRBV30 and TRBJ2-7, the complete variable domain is SQTIHQWPATLVQPVGSPLSLECTVEGTSNPNLYWYRQAAGRGLQLLFYSVGIGQISSEVPQNLSASRPQDRQFILSSKKLLLSDSGFYLCAWSWSGPSYEQYFGPGTRLTVT.

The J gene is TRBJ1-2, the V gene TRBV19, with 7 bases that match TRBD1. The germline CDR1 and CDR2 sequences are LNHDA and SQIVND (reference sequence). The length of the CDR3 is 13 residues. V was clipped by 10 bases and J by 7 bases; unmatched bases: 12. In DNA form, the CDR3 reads TGTGCCACCACCGACAGGGCCATAAGTGGCTACACCTTC. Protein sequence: CATTDRAISGYTF.

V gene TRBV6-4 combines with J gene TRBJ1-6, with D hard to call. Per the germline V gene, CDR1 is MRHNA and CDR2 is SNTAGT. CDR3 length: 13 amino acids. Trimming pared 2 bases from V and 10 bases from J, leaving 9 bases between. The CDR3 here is CASSDHTGSPLHF. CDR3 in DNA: TGTGCCAGCAGTGACCATACCGGGTCACCCCTCCACTTT.

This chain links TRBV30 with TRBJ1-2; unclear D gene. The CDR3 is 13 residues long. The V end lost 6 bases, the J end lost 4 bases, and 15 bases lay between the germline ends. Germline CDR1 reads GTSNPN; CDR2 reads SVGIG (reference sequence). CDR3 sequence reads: CACPPPSSYGYTF. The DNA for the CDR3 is TGTGCCTGCCCCCCCCCATCAAGCTATGGCTACACCTTC.

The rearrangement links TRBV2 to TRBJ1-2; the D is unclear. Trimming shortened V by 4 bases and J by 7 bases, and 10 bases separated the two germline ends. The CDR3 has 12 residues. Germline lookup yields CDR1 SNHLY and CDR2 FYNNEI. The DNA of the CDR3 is TGTGCCAGCAGTGGTTTGGGGTCTGGCTACACCTTC. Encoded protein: CASSGLGSGYTF.